The next 15 T cell receptor beta chains were all read from a single sample in a study of blood T cell repertoires in COVID-19. Some clones are missing from TCRdb's copy, which holds only in-frame ones; the method was immunoSEQ multiplex PCR. This table holds approximately 220,000 clones, 88% found once. The sequencing input was peripheral blood. The receptor set was obtained from a man aged 35 to 55 with acute or convalescent COVID-19.

This clone was seen a single time. CDR3 amino acids: CASSLMNSPLFF. The CDR3 DNA reads as TGTGCCAGCAGCTTAATGAATAGCCCCCTGTTCTTC. This chain uses TRBV7-3 with TRBJ2-1, with unresolved D. In germline, CDR1 is SGHTA, CDR2 FQGTGA. The CDR3 totals 12 residues. V was trimmed by 1 base and J by 15 bases, leaving 13 bases between them.

This chain links TRBV5-1 with TRBJ2-1; D perhaps matches TRBD1 (5 bases). This CDR3 comprises 14 residues. The ends were cut back, 5 bases at V and 0 bases at J, with 9 bases in the middle. Germline V lookup: CDR1 SGHRS, CDR2 YFSETQ. The CDR3 reads CASRRTSSYNEQFF. Here the CDR3 DNA reads TGCGCCAGCAGAAGGACAAGCTCCTACAATGAGCAGTTCTTC.

This sequence joins TRBV6-5 and TRBJ1-2, with TRBD1 matching 7 bases. Germline V CDR1 and CDR2: MNHEY, SVGAGI. V shed 6 bases, J shed 3 bases, and the junction held 4 bases outside the gene matches. The CDR3 totals 13 residues. This CDR3 is CASRADRYYGYTF. CDR3 in DNA: TGTGCCAGCAGGGCGGACAGGTACTATGGCTACACCTTC.

The genes are TRBV5-1 and TRBJ2-7; the match to TRBD1 covers 7 bases. The CDR3 covers 14 residues. The ends lost 3 bases at V and 4 bases at J; junction bases unmatched: 7. Germline lookup yields CDR1 SGHRS and CDR2 YFSETQ. The DNA for the CDR3 is TGCGCCAGCAGCTCTGACCGGGACAGTTACGAGCAGTACTTC. Translated, it gives CASSSDRDSYEQYF.

The chain is built from TRBV4-2 and TRBJ2-5, with TRBD1 as a possible D gene (6 bases). CDR1 is LGHNA, CDR2 YNFKEQ, per germline. Trimming took off 3 bases at V and 5 bases at J, with 25 bases between the two ends. The CDR3 extends over 18 amino acids. The CDR3 nucleotides read TGTGCCAGCAGCCATCTCCTAGGCCTACAGGGAGAGGTCGAGACCCAGTACTTC. Amino acid sequence: CASSHLLGLQGEVETQYF.

The V gene is TRBV19, the J gene TRBJ2-7; tentatively, D is TRBD2 (5 bases). The length of the CDR3 is 16 residues. Per the germline V gene, CDR1 is LNHDA and CDR2 is SQIVND (reference sequence). V was clipped by 5 bases and J by 1 base, with 18 bases between them. The CDR3 coding sequence is TGTGCCAGTAGTCCATCCGGGGTAGCGAGATCCTACGAGCAGTACTTC. Protein sequence: CASSPSGVARSYEQYF.

The chain is built from TRBV24-1 and TRBJ1-4; D possibly corresponds to TRBD1 (5 bases). Germline CDR1 is KGHDR and CDR2 is SFDVKD. V was shortened by 2 bases and J by 8 bases, with 11 bases between the two germline ends. This CDR3 comprises 14 residues. As DNA, the CDR3 is TGTGCCACCAGTGATTCCGGGACTGGAGAAAAACTGTTTTTT. Protein: CATSDSGTGEKLFF.

The chain uses TRBV7-8 and TRBJ1-6; weak D call: TRBD1 (5 bases). Germline-derived CDR1 and CDR2 are SGHVS and FQNEAQ. Trimming took off 2 bases at V and 10 bases at J, with 9 bases between the two ends. The CDR3 sequence is 13 residues long. Here the CDR3 reads CASSLQGNSPLHF. CDR3 DNA sequence: TGTGCCAGCAGCTTACAGGGTAACTCACCCCTCCACTTT. The full variable domain, its missing parts supplied by reference TRBV7-8 and TRBJ1-6, is GAGVSQSPRYKVAKRGQDVALRCDPISGHVSLFWYQQALGQGPEFLTYFQNEAQLDKSGLPSDRFFAERPEGSVSTLKIQRTQQEDSAVYLCASSLQGNSPLHFGNGTRLTVT.

The chain links TRBV7-2 to TRBJ2-3; D is undetermined. Germline CDR1 SGHTA, CDR2 FQGNSA. With 5 bases removed from V and 1 base from J, the gap between germline ends came to 13 bases. This CDR3 is built from 15 residues. The CDR3: CASSPRLDGTDTQYF. The CDR3, as DNA: TGTGCCAGCAGCCCGCGTCTAGATGGCACAGATACGCAGTATTTT.

The rearrangement uses TRBV18 and TRBJ1-5; 11 positions match TRBD1. The CDR3 has 16 residues. Per the germline V gene, CDR1 is KGHSH and CDR2 is LQKENI. V gave up 4 bases and J gave up 3 bases; unmatched junction bases: 5. The CDR3: CASSHGQGASNQPQHF. As DNA, the CDR3 is TGTGCCAGCTCACATGGACAGGGGGCCTCCAATCAGCCCCAGCATTTT.

This clone was counted only a few times. The chain has TRBV19 and TRBJ1-2; 9 positions match TRBD1. The V segment lost 9 bases and the J segment 2 bases; nucleotides outside the gene matches: 7. The germline CDR1 and CDR2 sequences are LNHDA and SQIVND (reference sequence). The CDR3 loop spans 14 amino acids. CDR3 protein: CASHTGGWNYGYTF. The CDR3 DNA reads TGTGCCAGCCACACAGGGGGCTGGAACTATGGCTACACCTTC.

The V call is TRBV19, the J call TRBJ1-5; no definite D call. The germline V gene has CDR1 LNHDA and CDR2 SQIVND (reference sequence). V lost 3 bases and J 0 bases, leaving 9 bases between the germline ends. The CDR3 is 15 amino acids. In DNA, the CDR3 is TGTGCCAGTAGTATCTACCCAGGTAGCAATCAGCCCCAGCATTTT. It encodes CASSIYPGSNQPQHF.

The chain combines TRBV2 with TRBJ2-4; the D gene is possibly TRBD2 (5 bases). The CDR3 has 15 amino acids. Trimming pared 2 bases from V and 6 bases from J, leaving 14 bases between. CDR1 and CDR2 (germline): SNHLY, FYNNEI. The CDR3 region has the DNA TGTGCCAGCAGTGAACGTGAGGGAGTTGGAAACATTCAGTACTTC. Translation: CASSEREGVGNIQYF.

J is TRBJ1-1 and V is TRBV6-6; TRBD1 agrees at 8 bases. In germline, CDR1 is MNHNY, CDR2 SVGAGI (reference sequence). The CDR3 runs 14 residues. V lost 2 bases, J lost 3 bases, and 2 bases stayed unmatched. The CDR3 DNA reads as TGTGCCAGCAGTTACGGACAGGGCTACACTGAAGCTTTCTTT. Protein: CASSYGQGYTEAFF.

This clone has a single count. The rearrangement joins TRBV27 to TRBJ2-7; perhaps TRBD1 as D (5 bases). The V gene's germline CDR1 is MNHEY and CDR2 SMNVEV (reference sequence). The V end was cut by 5 bases, the J end by 6 bases, with 17 bases between. CDR3 length equals 14 residues. DNA for the CDR3: TGTGCCAGCAGTCCCAGGGCCCTTTTGGGCGAGCAGTACTTC. Translating it yields CASSPRALLGEQYF.